The T cell receptor beta chain described here comes from a study of T cells expressing NK-cell markers. Regarding the study as a whole: Six donors had dominant NKG2C+ clonotypes that comprised about 1.0-7.0% of their CD8+ T cells.

Comment on this clonotype: Antigen unknown.

The CDR3 extends over 12 amino acids. From germline, CDR1 is SGHDN and CDR2 FVKESK. From its re-call of the 5' RACE reads, TCRdb lists each CDR3 protein once, without DNA. This sample's table reports 350,000 to 400,000 distinct CDR3 sequences. The TCR sequence derives from a woman aged 45 to 65 in good health. This chain joins TRBV14 and TRBJ2-3. Sample: blood T cells: a sorted CD56 or NKG2C T cell subset, CD4+ or CD8+ T cells, or bulk PBMC T cells (not recorded which). The CDR3 region is CASSQGTYTQYF.